The 5 T cell receptor beta chains reported below all come from one sample, sequenced in a study of shared clonotypes between healthy human individuals. Generated by immunoSEQ multiplex PCR, the TCRdb table keeps only in-frame clones and is missing some. The repertoire includes about 680,000 clones, around 72% of them detected once, and 1.5% to 2% sits in the top ten. Sequencing used memory CD4+ T cells sorted from blood. Subset indicated: CD45RA-negative fraction. These receptors were obtained from a woman aged 25 to 45 in good health.

The V call is TRBV28, the J call TRBJ2-1, with TRBD1 matching over 7 bases. Per germline, CDR1 MDHEN and CDR2 SYDVKM. V shed 4 bases, J shed 4 bases, and the junction held 10 bases outside the gene matches. CDR3 length: 16 amino acids. The CDR3 loop is CASSSSGTVAYNEQFF. The CDR3 coding sequence is TGTGCCAGCAGTTCCAGTGGGACAGTCGCATACAATGAGCAGTTCTTC.

The rearrangement links TRBV4-2 to TRBJ2-2; D gene ambiguous. The CDR3 loop spans 17 amino acids. Deletions cut 0 bases from V and 1 base from J, with 12 bases between. Germline CDR1 LGHNA, CDR2 YNFKEQ. The CDR3 nucleotides are TGTGCCAGCAGCCAAGAGTCGGTAGGTGTGAACACCGGGGAGCTGTTTTTT. Protein: CASSQESVGVNTGELFF.

This chain uses TRBV11-2 with TRBJ2-5; 7 bases map to TRBD1. Germline assignment: CDR1 SGHAT and CDR2 FQNNGV. Unmatched junction bases numbered 11, after V lost 5 bases and J lost 5 bases. The CDR3 extends over 15 amino acids. In nucleotides, the CDR3 is TGTGCCAGCAGCCCTCGGGACAGCTTATGGGAGACCCAGTACTTC. Translated, it gives CASSPRDSLWETQYF.

The gene calls are TRBV6-5 and TRBJ2-7; possibly TRBD2 for D (5 bases). The CDR3 runs to 16 residues. The V gene's germline CDR1 is MNHEY and CDR2 SVGAGI. V was pared by 1 base and J by 2 bases, with 15 bases between. CDR3 sequence: CASSYFSVARPYEQYF. The CDR3 DNA is TGTGCCAGCAGTTACTTTTCGGTAGCGCGACCCTACGAGCAGTACTTC.

At least ten counts were recorded for this clone. V and J are TRBV5-1 and TRBJ2-5; 7 bases line up with TRBD2. The germline gives CDR1 SGHRS, CDR2 YFSETQ. V lost 1 base to trimming and J lost 5 bases; unmatched junction nucleotides: 2. The CDR3 runs to 13 residues. This CDR3 is CASSLSGGETQYF. The CDR3 DNA follows: TGCGCCAGCAGCTTGTCCGGGGGGGAGACCCAGTACTTC. The whole variable domain, remainder taken from reference TRBV5-1 and TRBJ2-5, is KAGVTQTPRYLIKTRGQQVTLSCSPISGHRSVSWYQQTPGQGLQFLFEYFSETQRNKGNFPGRFSGRQFSNSRSEMNVSTLELGDSALYLCASSLSGGETQYFGPGTRLLVL.